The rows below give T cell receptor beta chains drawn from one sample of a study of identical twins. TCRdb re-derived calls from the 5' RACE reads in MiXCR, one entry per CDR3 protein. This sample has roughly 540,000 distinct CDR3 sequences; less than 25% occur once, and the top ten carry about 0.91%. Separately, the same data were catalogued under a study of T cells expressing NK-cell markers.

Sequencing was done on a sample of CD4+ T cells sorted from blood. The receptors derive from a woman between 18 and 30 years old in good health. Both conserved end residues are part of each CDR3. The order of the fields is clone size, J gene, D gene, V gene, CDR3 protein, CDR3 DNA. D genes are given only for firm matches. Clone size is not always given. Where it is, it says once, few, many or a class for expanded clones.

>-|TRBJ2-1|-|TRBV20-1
CSALLAVGHEQFF
TGCAGTGCTCTACTAGCTGTTGGGCATGAGCAGTTCTTC
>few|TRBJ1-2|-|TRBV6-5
CASSYYTERAYGYTF
TGTGCCAGCAGTTACTACACAGAACGGGCCTATGGCTACACCTTC
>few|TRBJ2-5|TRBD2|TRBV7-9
CASTILTGLAQETQYF
TGTGCCAGCACCATTCTCACCGGACTAGCCCAAGAGACCCAGTACTTC
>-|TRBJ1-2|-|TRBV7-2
CASSLTGTARVYVGYTF
TGTGCCAGCAGCTTAACCGGGACGGCGAGGGTTTACGTCGGCTACACCTTC
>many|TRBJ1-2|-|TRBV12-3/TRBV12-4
CASSFLGSDGYTF
TGTGCCAGCAGTTTTCTCGGTTCGGATGGCTACACCTTC
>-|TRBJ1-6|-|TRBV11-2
CASSPTGNSPLHF
TGTGCCAGCAGCCCCACAGGGAATTCACCCCTCCACTTT
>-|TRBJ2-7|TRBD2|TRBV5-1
CASSSIAGVTYEQYF
TGCGCCAGCAGCTCGATAGCGGGAGTTACCTACGAGCAGTACTTC
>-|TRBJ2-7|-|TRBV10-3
CAISERGYEQYF
TGTGCCATCAGTGAACGGGGATACGAGCAGTACTTC
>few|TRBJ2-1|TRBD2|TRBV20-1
CSASYWTSVSYNEQFF
TGCAGTGCTAGCTATTGGACTAGTGTATCCTACAATGAGCAGTTCTTC
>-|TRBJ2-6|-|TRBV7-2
CASSYQGPGANVLTF
TGTGCCAGCAGCTATCAGGGTCCTGGGGCCAACGTCCTGACTTTC